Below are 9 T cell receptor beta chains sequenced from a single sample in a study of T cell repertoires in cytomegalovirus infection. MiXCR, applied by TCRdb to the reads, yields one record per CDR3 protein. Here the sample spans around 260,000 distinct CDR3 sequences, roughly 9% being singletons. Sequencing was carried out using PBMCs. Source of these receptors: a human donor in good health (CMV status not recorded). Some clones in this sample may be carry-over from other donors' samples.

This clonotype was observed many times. In DNA, the CDR3 is TGTGCCTCCCGCCGCGCCAACGAGCAGTACTTC. Amino acid sequence: CASRRANEQYF. J is TRBJ2-7 and V is TRBV19; D is unresolved. This CDR3 has 11 amino acids. Germline-derived CDR1 and CDR2 are LNHDA and SQIVND (reference sequence). V was clipped by 11 bases and J by 5 bases, with 13 bases between them.

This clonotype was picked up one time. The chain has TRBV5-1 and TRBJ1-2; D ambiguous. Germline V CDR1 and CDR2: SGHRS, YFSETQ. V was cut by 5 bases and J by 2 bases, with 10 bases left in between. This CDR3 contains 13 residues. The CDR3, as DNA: TGCGCCAGCAGACCCGGCGGAAACTATGGCTACACCTTC. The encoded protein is CASRPGGNYGYTF.

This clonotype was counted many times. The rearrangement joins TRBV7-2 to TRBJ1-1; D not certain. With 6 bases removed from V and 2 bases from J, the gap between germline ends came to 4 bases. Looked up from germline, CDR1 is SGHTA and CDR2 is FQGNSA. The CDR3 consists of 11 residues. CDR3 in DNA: TGTGCCAGCAGGAGAAACACTGAAGCTTTCTTT. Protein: CASRRNTEAFF.

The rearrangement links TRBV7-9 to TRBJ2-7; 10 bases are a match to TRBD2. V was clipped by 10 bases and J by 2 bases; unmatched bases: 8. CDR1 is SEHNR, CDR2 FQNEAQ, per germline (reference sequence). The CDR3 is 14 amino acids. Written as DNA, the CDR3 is TGTGCCATCGTTGGGCTAGCGGGGGCCTACGAGCAGTACTTC. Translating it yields CAIVGLAGAYEQYF.

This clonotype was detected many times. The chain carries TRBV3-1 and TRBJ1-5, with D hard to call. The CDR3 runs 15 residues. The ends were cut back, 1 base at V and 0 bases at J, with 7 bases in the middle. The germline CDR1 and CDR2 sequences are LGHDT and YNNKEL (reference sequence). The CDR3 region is CASSQGVYSNQPQHF. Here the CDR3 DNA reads TGTGCCAGCAGCCAAGGGGTCTATAGCAATCAGCCCCAGCATTTT.

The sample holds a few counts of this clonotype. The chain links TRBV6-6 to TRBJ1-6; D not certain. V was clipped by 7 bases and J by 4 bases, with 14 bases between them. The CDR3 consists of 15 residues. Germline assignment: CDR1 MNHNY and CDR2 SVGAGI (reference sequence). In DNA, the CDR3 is TGTGCCAGCATCGGAAATGGCGCTTATAATTCACCCCTCCACTTT. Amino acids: CASIGNGAYNSPLHF.

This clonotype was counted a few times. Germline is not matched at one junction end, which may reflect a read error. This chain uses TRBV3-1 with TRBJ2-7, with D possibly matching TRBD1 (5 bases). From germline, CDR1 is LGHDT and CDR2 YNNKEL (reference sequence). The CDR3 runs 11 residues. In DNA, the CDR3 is TGTGCCAGCAGCCAAGCAGGGCTGCACAACTTC. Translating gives CASSQAGLHNF.

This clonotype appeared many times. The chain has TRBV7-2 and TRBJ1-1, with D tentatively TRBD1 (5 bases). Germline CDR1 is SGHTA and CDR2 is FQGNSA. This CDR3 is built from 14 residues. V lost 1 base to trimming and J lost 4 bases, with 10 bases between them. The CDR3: CASSLGRASTEAFF. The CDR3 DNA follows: TGTGCCAGCAGCTTAGGCAGGGCCTCCACTGAAGCTTTCTTT.

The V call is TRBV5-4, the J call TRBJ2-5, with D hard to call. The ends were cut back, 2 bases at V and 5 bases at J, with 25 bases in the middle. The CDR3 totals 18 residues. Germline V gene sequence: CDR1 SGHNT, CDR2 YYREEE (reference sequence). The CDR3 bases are TGTGCCAGCAGCTTCGGTGCCCCGTGGGTTACCTCCCAGGAGACCCAGTACTTC. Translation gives CASSFGAPWVTSQETQYF.